This entry lists 19 T cell receptor beta chains sequenced from one sample in a study of neurological immune-mediated disorders. TCRdb passed the 5' RACE reads through MiXCR, listing each CDR3 protein once. The sample shows approximately 40,000 distinct CDR3 sequences, approximately 10% of them seen only once. Sequenced sample: PBMCs. Every receptor here comes from a woman under 40 with HTLV-1-associated myelopathy (HAM/TSP).

This clonotype was detected many times. The chain has TRBV20-1 and TRBJ1-5; D call uncertain. There are 13 residues in the CDR3. The V end was cut by 2 bases, the J end by 4 bases, with 9 bases between. Germline values: CDR1 DFQATT, CDR2 SNEGSKA (reference sequence). The CDR3 DNA is TGCAGTGCTAGAAAGGGCGCGAATCAGCCCCAGCATTTT. This codes for CSARKGANQPQHF.

This clonotype was detected many times. The CDR3: CASITGTITDTQYF. The CDR3 DNA reads TGTGCCAGCATCACGGGGACTATCACAGATACGCAGTATTTT. The chain is built from TRBV12-3 or TRBV12-4 and TRBJ2-3; the match to TRBD2 covers 7 bases. The ends lost 7 bases at V and 2 bases at J; junction bases unmatched: 6. The CDR3 covers 14 residues.

The sample holds many counts of this clonotype. The rearrangement joins TRBV10-3 to TRBJ2-7; weak D call: TRBD2 (6 bases). V was clipped by 4 bases and J by 2 bases, with 21 bases between them. The germline V gene has CDR1 ENHRY and CDR2 SYGVKD. The CDR3 contains 17 residues. The CDR3 DNA sequence: TGTGCCATCAGTGGCCGAACGGGAGTTCTTAACGCCTACGAGCAGTACTTC. Translating gives CAISGRTGVLNAYEQYF.

This clonotype was picked up many times. This chain links TRBV10-3 with TRBJ1-2, with 12 bases fitting TRBD1. The germline V gene encodes CDR1 ENHRY and CDR2 SYGVKD. This CDR3 spans 18 amino acids. V was clipped by 11 bases and J by 6 bases; unmatched bases: 22. CDR3 residues: CAARDDGTGGKSPDGYTF. CDR3 nucleotides: TGTGCCGCCCGCGACGACGGGACAGGGGGCAAATCACCGGATGGCTACACCTTC.

The V gene is TRBV28, the J gene TRBJ1-1; D is ambiguous. CDR1 MDHEN and CDR2 SYDVKM come from the germline V gene. The CDR3 contains 11 residues. Trimming cost V 4 bases and J 5 bases, with 5 bases left between them. The CDR3 nucleotides are TGTGCCAGCAGTTACTATACTGAAGCTTTCTTT. Encoded protein: CASSYYTEAFF.

This clonotype was detected ten times or more. This rearrangement joins TRBV7-9 to TRBJ1-4; unclear D gene. The CDR3 consists of 14 residues. The germline V and J ends were trimmed by 1 base and 5 bases, with 8 bases remaining between them. Looked up from germline, CDR1 is SEHNR and CDR2 is FQNEAQ (reference sequence). This chain's CDR3 is CASSLDGFNEKLFF. As DNA, the CDR3 is TGTGCCAGCAGCTTAGACGGGTTCAATGAAAAACTGTTTTTT.

At least ten counts were recorded for this clonotype. V gene TRBV20-1 combines with J gene TRBJ1-6; D uncertain. Germline V lookup: CDR1 DFQATT, CDR2 SNEGSKA (reference sequence). The V end was cut by 6 bases, the J end by 8 bases, with 17 bases between. The CDR3 covers 14 residues. CDR3 amino acids: CSAENRYSDSPLHF. Here the CDR3 DNA reads TGCAGTGCCGAAAATAGGTATTCGGATTCACCCCTCCACTTT.

This clonotype was observed at least ten times. The chain combines TRBV15 with TRBJ1-3; 7 bases line up with TRBD1. CDR1 is LNHNV, CDR2 YYDKDF, per germline (reference sequence). V was clipped by 2 bases and J by 3 bases; unmatched bases: 7. The CDR3 extends over 16 amino acids. The CDR3 DNA is TGTGCCACCAGCAGATCCCCGTCAGGGGGTGGAAACACCATATATTTT. Translation: CATSRSPSGGGNTIYF.

This clonotype was observed at least ten times. The chain recombines TRBV5-1 with TRBJ1-3; D may be TRBD1 (5 bases). The V gene lost 4 bases and the J gene lost 1 base, with 9 bases spanning the gap. This CDR3 spans 14 amino acids. Germline V gene data show CDR1 as SGHRS and CDR2 as YFSETQ. CDR3 in amino acids: CASSGTGSGNTIYF. For the CDR3, the DNA is TGCGCCAGCAGCGGAACAGGATCTGGAAACACCATATATTTT.

This clonotype was seen many times. The V gene is TRBV25-1, the J gene TRBJ2-7; D is possibly TRBD1 (6 bases). Trimming took off 4 bases at V and 6 bases at J, with 10 bases between the two ends. CDR3 length: 12 residues. In germline, CDR1 is MGHDK, CDR2 SYGVNS. CDR3 residues: CASSGYRAEQYF. CDR3 bases: TGTGCCAGCAGTGGCTACAGGGCCGAGCAGTACTTC.

The chain has TRBV30 and TRBJ1-1; 9 bases align to TRBD1. This CDR3 comprises 12 residues. The junction had 6 bases not matched to a gene; V was cut back by 7 bases and J by 6 bases. From germline, CDR1 is GTSNPN and CDR2 SVGIG (reference sequence). The CDR3 reads CAYGQGFAEAFF. In DNA, the CDR3 is TGTGCCTACGGACAGGGGTTCGCTGAAGCTTTCTTT.

With regard to this clonotype: Just one base apart from a much larger clone, this may be a read error. The chain links TRBV18 to TRBJ1-1, with 7 bases fitting TRBD1. With V trimmed by 2 bases and J by 11 bases, 5 bases remained unmatched. This CDR3 has 12 amino acids. The germline CDR1 and CDR2 sequences are KGHSH and LQKENI. CDR3 DNA sequence: TGTGCCAGCTCACCAGAGGGGGCCTGGGCTTTCTTT. Protein product: CASSPEGAWAFF.

This clonotype was detected ten times or more. The rearrangement links TRBV20-1 to TRBJ2-4; TRBD1 is a possible D gene (6 bases). The V end lost 5 bases, the J end lost 0 bases, and 20 bases lay between the germline ends. Germline assignment: CDR1 DFQATT and CDR2 SNEGSKA (reference sequence). The CDR3 has 17 residues. CDR3 sequence (DNA): TGCAGTGCTCCCCCGGACAGCGACACGATAGCCAAAAACATTCAGTACTTC. This codes for CSAPPDSDTIAKNIQYF.

This clonotype was seen many times. This chain joins TRBV9 and TRBJ2-6; D remains unclear. The CDR3 is 15 residues long. V was shortened by 3 bases and J by 0 bases, with 7 bases between the two germline ends. The V gene's germline CDR1 is SGDLS and CDR2 YYNGEE. The DNA for the CDR3 is TGTGCCAGCAGCGGTTTCCCCTCTGGGGCCAACGTCCTGACTTTC. It codes for CASSGFPSGANVLTF.

Ten or more counts support this clonotype. This chain connects TRBV6-5 to TRBJ1-5; TRBD1 is a possible D gene (6 bases). The CDR3 contains 15 residues. Germline V gene lookup returns CDR1 MNHEY and CDR2 SVGAGI. V was shortened by 0 bases and J by 5 bases, with 11 bases between the two germline ends. CDR3 DNA sequence: TGTGCCAGCAGTTACTCGGGGGGCCCCGATCAGCCCCAGCATTTT. It yields the protein CASSYSGGPDQPQHF.

This rearrangement joins TRBV14 to TRBJ2-4, with 10 bases lining up with TRBD1. Germline V gene sequence: CDR1 SGHDN, CDR2 FVKESK. With 5 bases clipped from V and 3 bases from J, the junction kept 10 bases outside the gene matches. The CDR3 loop spans 17 amino acids. In DNA, the CDR3 is TGTGCCAGCAGCTCATTGACAGGGGGCTTAGACAAAAACATTCAGTACTTC. Its protein is CASSSLTGGLDKNIQYF.

There are many counts of this clonotype. The chain employs TRBV6-6 and TRBJ1-2; no firm D call. With 6 bases removed from V and 6 bases from J, the gap between germline ends came to 26 bases. This CDR3 contains 17 residues. The germline gives CDR1 MNHNY, CDR2 SVGAGI (reference sequence). CDR3 nucleotides: TGTGCCAGCAGCAACACGGGTATGCCAGCGTATCCGGATGGCTACACCTTC. Its protein product is CASSNTGMPAYPDGYTF.

This clonotype has just a few counts. This chain uses TRBV29-1 with TRBJ2-3; D possibly corresponds to TRBD2 (6 bases). The germline V and J ends were trimmed by 2 bases and 2 bases, with 11 bases remaining between them. CDR3 length equals 14 residues. Per the germline V gene, CDR1 is SQVTM and CDR2 is ANQGSEA. Here the CDR3 DNA reads TGCAGCGTTGAAAGGGGACTTTCCACAGATACGCAGTATTTT. Amino acids: CSVERGLSTDTQYF.

This clonotype was recorded many times. The chain uses TRBV7-2 and TRBJ2-3, with D hard to call. The ends were cut back, 4 bases at V and 2 bases at J, with 16 bases in the middle. The CDR3 totals 16 residues. CDR1 SGHTA and CDR2 FQGNSA come from the germline V gene. The CDR3 DNA follows: TGTGCCAGCAGCTCACGTCCAGGTCCGACCACAGATACGCAGTATTTT. Translation gives CASSSRPGPTTDTQYF.